This TCR beta chain was obtained from a study of T cells after yellow fever vaccination. This clonotype showed up just a few times. The antigen remains undetermined. 5'RACE template switching generated TCR cDNA, adding a universal primer site and UMIs. In TCRdb, the 5' RACE reads were re-called with MiXCR into one record per CDR3 protein. This table has 310,000 or so distinct CDR3 sequences, 3.6% appearing once. CDR1 is DFQATT, CDR2 SNEGSKA, per germline (reference sequence). V was trimmed by 6 bases and J by 5 bases, leaving 16 bases between them. The CDR3 consists of 13 residues. Study observations and caveats: Boosting was followed by the reappearance of most primary-vaccination clones (around 96% CD4, 85% to 90% CD8).

Sequencing used PBMCs, obtained on the day of the yellow fever booster vaccination. This receptor was identified in a man aged 18 to 29 who received the YFV17D yellow fever vaccine. This sequence joins TRBV20-1 and TRBJ2-5, with a possible D match to TRBD2 (5 bases). The CDR3 region has the DNA TGCAGTGCGGTATCTAGCTCCCCGGAGACCCAGTACTTC. It translates to CSAVSSSPETQYF.